This TCR beta chain was captured by sequencing in a study of cytomegalovirus exposure and HLA in healthy donors. General study points: Earlier analysis found most TCR beta V segments productive about 87% or about 30% of the time. In a later analysis, V- and J-gene trimming of beta chains associated with a DCLRE1C missense variant, replicated independently. Among CMV-associated TCR beta chains, most appeared HLA-restricted in a later analysis. The likely origin of a cluster of highly shared sequence variants was a sequencing artifact.

60 Vbeta and 13 Jbeta primers were used in PCR. The repertoire was sequenced with immunoSEQ multiplex PCR; TCRdb's copy has only in-frame clones and lacks some. In the table there are roughly 99,000 clones, about four fifths of which are singletons. CDR3 size: 15 residues. In germline, CDR1 is LNHNV, CDR2 YYDKDF (reference sequence). J lost 5 bases, V lost 0 bases, and 6 bases had no gene match. Concerning this clone: Its antigen is unidentified.

This TCR derives from a male donor in good health and CMV-seropositive. V gene TRBV15 combines with J gene TRBJ2-5; 7 bases agree with TRBD1. The sequenced sample consisted of PBMCs. CDR3 protein: CATSRETGYHETQYF. The CDR3, as DNA: TGTGCCACCAGCAGAGAGACAGGGTATCATGAGACCCAGTACTTC.